What follows is one T cell receptor beta chain and its context. Seattle enrolled patients during active infection and tracked them longitudinally. These data belong to a study of blood T cell repertoires in COVID-19. Source study methods: The assay estimated nucleated cells by amplifying reference gene primers. Assay: immunoSEQ multiplex PCR; the TCRdb copy retains only in-frame clones and omits some. The V and J calls and the clone size are those of that table, but D and trimming were determined from the DNA. This sample yields some 250,000 clones, of which roughly 90% are seen a single time; 9.5% to 15% belongs to the top ten. The CDR3 spans 14 residues. Germline V CDR1 and CDR2: MNHEY, SMNVEV (reference sequence). V gave up 4 bases and J gave up 4 bases, with 10 bases separating them.

Material for sequencing was peripheral blood. The TCR sequence derives from a woman between 25 and 40 years old with COVID-19, enrolled during active disease. The gene calls are TRBV27 and TRBJ2-2, with D perhaps TRBD2 (5 bases). CDR3 in amino acids: CASSWSAGTGELFF. The CDR3 DNA follows: TGTGCCAGCAGTTGGTCGGCGGGCACCGGGGAGCTGTTTTTT.